The clone carrying this TCR beta chain was seen more than once but under ten times. No antigen is known for it. Of the isolated RNA, all was reverse transcribed, and so the sequenced material was expressed TCRB transcripts. Method: immunoSEQ multiplex PCR; TCRdb's copy keeps in-frame clones and lacks some. The top ten hold approximately 0.039% of the sample, which has hundreds of thousands of clones, over 12% seen once. This sample is part of a study of beta chain features in type 1 diabetes. Broader study findings: When Type 1 diabetes patients were examined, their TCRB CDR3s proved moderately but significantly shorter in all four CD4+ subsets.

Deletions cut 4 bases from V and 7 bases from J, with 8 bases between. This CDR3 region has 13 residues. Germline-derived CDR1 and CDR2 are MNHEY and SVGAGI. The chain joins TRBV6-5 to TRBJ1-6; D is undetermined. The clonotype comes from a man aged 18 to 35 with type 1 diabetes. The sequencing sample was made of naive CD4+ T cells from blood. CDR3 nucleotide sequence: TGTGCCAGCAGTTTTGGAGGGAATTCACCCCTCCACTTT. Translating gives CASSFGGNSPLHF.